This passage covers 20 T cell receptor beta chains from one sample sequenced in a study of T cell repertoires in aging, cancer and after chemotherapy. Peripheral blood genomic DNA, not sorted cells or RNA, was the template. Multiplex touch-down PCR with TRB-A/B primers amplified rearranged V-D-J TRB sequences. TCRdb used MiXCR to reprocess the multiplex PCR reads, holding one entry per CDR3 protein. The sample has 3,500 to 5,000 distinct CDR3 sequences; roughly 24% are singletons. The material sequenced was blood. The receptors stem from a human donor with a blood cancer.

Relative to its sample, this clonotype is medium-sized. This rearrangement joins TRBV19 to TRBJ2-3, with TRBD1 identical over 9 bases. Germline V gene data show CDR1 as LNHDA and CDR2 as SQIVND (reference sequence). The ends lost 3 bases at V and 4 bases at J; junction bases unmatched: 5. The CDR3 is 15 residues long. CDR3 residues: CASSIGDRDSDTQYF. CDR3 bases: TGTGCCAGTAGTATCGGGGACAGGGACTCAGATACGCAGTATTTT.

The chain has TRBV6-1 and TRBJ2-7; D is perhaps TRBD2 (6 bases). Trimming shortened V by 7 bases and J by 2 bases, and 15 bases separated the two germline ends. This CDR3 is built from 14 residues. Germline loops: CDR1 MNHNS, CDR2 SASEGT. CDR3 residues: CASTPTRPPYEQYF. CDR3 coding DNA: TGTGCCAGCACCCCGACTAGGCCCCCCTACGAGCAGTACTTC.

As for this clonotype: This could be a read error, since a much larger clone is one nucleotide away. The J gene is TRBJ1-6, the V gene TRBV6-1; TRBD1 matches at 8 bases. The CDR3 is 15 residues long. Germline V lookup: CDR1 MNHNS, CDR2 SASEGT. CDR3 DNA sequence: TGTGCCAGAAGTGCCCGGACAGGGAGGGGTTCACCCCTCCACTTT. Its translation is CARSARTGRGSPLHF.

This clonotype was recorded a few times. The V call is TRBV24-1, the J call TRBJ2-1; no clear D gene. Between the trimmed V and J ends, which lost 1 base and 5 bases, there was a span of 11 bases. CDR3 length: 15 amino acids. Per germline, CDR1 KGHDR and CDR2 SFDVKD. CDR3 in amino acids: CATSDLKGSDNEQFF. The CDR3 region has the DNA TGTGCCACCAGTGATTTAAAGGGTTCCGACAATGAGCAGTTCTTC.

This clonotype is judged medium-sized. This rearrangement joins TRBV6-1 to TRBJ2-2; D unresolved. CDR1 and CDR2 from the germline V gene are MNHNS and SASEGT. Trimming removed 4 bases at V and 3 bases at J, with 6 bases between. The CDR3 runs 13 residues. The CDR3 sequence: CASSGRDTGELFF. The CDR3 DNA follows: TGTGCCAGCAGTGGCCGAGACACCGGGGAGCTGTTTTTT.

This clonotype is medium-sized (0.01 to 0.1%) in the sample. This chain connects TRBV29-1 to TRBJ2-2; 9 bases line up with TRBD2. CDR3 length: 15 residues. Losses at the gene ends were 1 base for V and 9 bases for J; bases not matched to a gene: 9. Per germline, CDR1 SQVTM and CDR2 ANQGSEA. The CDR3 DNA follows: TGCAGCGTTGAAGCCCGGCGGCGGGGGGGCCGGGAGCTGTTTTTT. Residues: CSVEARRRGGRELFF.

This clonotype showed up just a few times. The chain links TRBV19 to TRBJ2-1; no definite D call. The V end was cut by 2 bases, the J end by 6 bases, with 11 bases between. This CDR3 contains 14 residues. The germline gives CDR1 LNHDA, CDR2 SQIVND (reference sequence). The CDR3 coding sequence is TGTGCCAGTAGTATAAAGAAGGTCTCCAATGAGCAGTTCTTC. This translates into CASSIKKVSNEQFF.

A few counts support this clonotype. This chain joins TRBV10-1 and TRBJ2-3; possibly TRBD1 for D (5 bases). The CDR3 contains 18 residues. The ends were cut back, 0 bases at V and 4 bases at J, with 20 bases in the middle. Per the germline V gene, CDR1 is WNHNN and CDR2 is SYGVQD (reference sequence). CDR3 region: CASSESIAGGQGSDTQYF. The CDR3 DNA is TGCGCCAGCAGTGAGTCGATCGCTGGCGGACAAGGATCAGATACGCAGTATTTT.

Relative to its sample, this clonotype is medium-sized (0.01 to 0.1%). V and J are TRBV6-5 and TRBJ2-6; 9 bases are a match to TRBD1. The V segment lost 2 bases and the J segment 4 bases; nucleotides outside the gene matches: 12. Germline assignment: CDR1 MNHEY and CDR2 SVGAGI. The CDR3 is 19 amino acids. In DNA, the CDR3 is TGTGCCAGCAGTTACAAACCCCCACAGGGGGCGGGCGGGGCCAACGTCCTGACTTTC. Amino acid sequence: CASSYKPPQGAGGANVLTF.

The rearrangement uses TRBV19 and TRBJ2-1; D may be TRBD2 (5 bases). V gave up 5 bases and J gave up 0 bases, with 14 bases separating them. Germline V gene lookup returns CDR1 LNHDA and CDR2 SQIVND (reference sequence). The CDR3 runs to 16 residues. The DNA for the CDR3 is TGTGCCAGTAGTGGCAGGACTCCGGGCTCCTACAATGAGCAGTTCTTC. Amino acid sequence: CASSGRTPGSYNEQFF.

CDR3 protein: CASSPQQAEQFF. The CDR3 nucleotides read TGTGCCAGCTCACCACAGCAGGCTGAGCAGTTCTTC. The V gene is TRBV18, the J gene TRBJ2-1; D not certain. Germline lookup yields CDR1 KGHSH and CDR2 LQKENI. This CDR3 is built from 12 residues. V was shortened by 1 base and J by 9 bases, with 7 bases between the two germline ends. Complete variable domain (other parts from reference TRBV18 and TRBJ2-1): NAGVMQNPRHLVRRRGQEARLRCSPMKGHSHVYWYRQLPEEGLKFMVYLQKENIIDESGMPKERFSAEFPKEGPSILRIQQVVRGDSAAYFCASSPQQAEQFFGPGTRLTVL.

The chain joins TRBV6-1 to TRBJ2-5; 9 positions match TRBD2. Germline CDR1 is MNHNS and CDR2 is SASEGT. This CDR3 is 14 amino acids long. V dropped 6 bases and J dropped 4; count of bases not matched to a gene: 6. The CDR3 nucleotides are TGTGCCAGCAGGGATGGCGGGGGGGGAGAGACCCAGTACTTC. Its protein product is CASRDGGGGETQYF.

This clonotype was found a few times. This chain connects TRBV6-5 to TRBJ1-4; no clear D. In germline, CDR1 is MNHEY, CDR2 SVGAGI. This CDR3 comprises 15 residues. The ends were cut back, 5 bases at V and 5 bases at J, with 15 bases in the middle. CDR3 residues: CASSDSGYGNEKLFF. CDR3 nucleotide sequence: TGTGCCAGCAGTGATTCGGGGTACGGCAATGAAAAACTGTTTTTT.

This clonotype came up a few times. The chain recombines TRBV7-9 with TRBJ2-7, with D possibly called TRBD1 or TRBD2 (6 bases each). This CDR3 has 12 residues. Germline lookup yields CDR1 SEHNR and CDR2 FQNEAQ (reference sequence). Trimming took off 8 bases at V and 10 bases at J, with 18 bases between the two ends. CDR3 sequence: CASDLGGLEQYF. The CDR3 DNA reads TGTGCCAGCGACCTAGGGGGGCTTGAACAGTACTTC.

CDR3 amino acids: CASSFGTNRYGYTF. CDR3 bases: TGTGCCAGCAGTTTCGGTACTAATCGCTATGGCTACACCTTC. The rearrangement joins TRBV12-3 or TRBV12-4 to TRBJ1-2, with D unresolved. This CDR3 comprises 14 residues. The germline V and J ends were trimmed by 3 bases and 4 bases, with 12 bases remaining between them.

In its sample, this clonotype is medium-sized. This CDR3 reads CSVGQRTTDTQYF. The CDR3 bases are TGCAGCGTTGGGCAGAGGACTACAGATACGCAGTATTTT. The chain links TRBV29-1 to TRBJ2-3, with TRBD2 as a possible D gene (5 bases). This CDR3 is 13 amino acids long. Germline CDR1 SQVTM, CDR2 ANQGSEA. Trimming removed 4 bases from V and 3 bases from J, with 11 bases in between.

The V gene is TRBV19, the J gene TRBJ2-5, with 7 bases identical to TRBD2. Germline assignment: CDR1 LNHDA and CDR2 SQIVND (reference sequence). The CDR3 length is 13 residues. Trimming took 6 bases from V and 3 from J; bases not matched to a gene: 4. The CDR3 region has the DNA TGTGCCAGTAGGTGGGGGGGTAAAGAGACCCAGTACTTC. It codes for CASRWGGKETQYF.

This clonotype has only a few counts. The CDR3 bases are TGTGCCAGCAGTTTAGGCGGGAGGAAGGACAATGAGCAGTTCTTC. Translated, it gives CASSLGGRKDNEQFF. This rearrangement joins TRBV12-3 or TRBV12-4 to TRBJ2-1; 8 positions match TRBD2. The CDR3 contains 15 residues. Trimming took 1 base from V and 5 from J; bases not matched to a gene: 4.

This sequence joins TRBV24-1 and TRBJ1-2; TRBD1 aligns across 10 bases. From germline, CDR1 is KGHDR and CDR2 SFDVKD. This CDR3 comprises 14 residues. The J segment lost 7 bases and the V segment lost 7 bases, leaving 8 bases of the junction unmatched. As DNA, the CDR3 is TGTGCCACCAGAGCCGGGACAGGGGAAAGTGGCTACACCTTC. Encoded protein: CATRAGTGESGYTF.

The chain recombines TRBV6-5 with TRBJ2-7; D gene ambiguous. V gave up 5 bases and J gave up 4 bases, with 15 bases separating them. The CDR3 contains 14 residues. Germline values: CDR1 MNHEY, CDR2 SVGAGI. The CDR3 nucleotides read TGTGCCAGCAGTCGGACGCGCCTCAGGTACGAGCAGTACTTC. This encodes CASSRTRLRYEQYF.